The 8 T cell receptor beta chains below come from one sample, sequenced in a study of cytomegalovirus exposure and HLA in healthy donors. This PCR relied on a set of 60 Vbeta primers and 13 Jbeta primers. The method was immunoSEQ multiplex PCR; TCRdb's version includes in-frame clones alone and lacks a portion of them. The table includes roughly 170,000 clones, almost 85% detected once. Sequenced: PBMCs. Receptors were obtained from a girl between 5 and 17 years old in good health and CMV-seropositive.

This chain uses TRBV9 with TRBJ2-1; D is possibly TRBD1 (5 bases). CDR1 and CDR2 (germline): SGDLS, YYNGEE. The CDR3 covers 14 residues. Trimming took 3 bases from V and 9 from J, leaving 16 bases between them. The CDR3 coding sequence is TGTGCCAGCAGCGCCCAGGGTGCTTGGGGTGAGCAGTTCTTC. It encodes CASSAQGAWGEQFF.

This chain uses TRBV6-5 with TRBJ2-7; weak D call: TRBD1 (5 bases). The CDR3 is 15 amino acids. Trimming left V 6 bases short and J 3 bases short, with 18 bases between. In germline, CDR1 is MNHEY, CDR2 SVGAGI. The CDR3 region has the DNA TGTGCCAGCAGGTCCACCAACAGGCAGGGCTACGAGCAGTACTTC. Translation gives CASRSTNRQGYEQYF.

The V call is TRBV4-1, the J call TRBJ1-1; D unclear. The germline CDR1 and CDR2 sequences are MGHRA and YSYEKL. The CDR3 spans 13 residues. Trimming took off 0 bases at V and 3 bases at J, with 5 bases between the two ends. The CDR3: CASSQDRYTEAFF. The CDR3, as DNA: TGCGCCAGCAGCCAAGACAGGTACACTGAAGCTTTCTTT.

CDR3 bases: TGTGCCAGCAGTGCTAACCCGACAGGTTCCTACTCTGGAAACACCATATATTTT. It is translated as CASSANPTGSYSGNTIYF. V and J are TRBV6-1 and TRBJ1-3; maybe TRBD1 (6 bases). Trimming shortened V by 4 bases and J by 0 bases, and 19 bases separated the two germline ends. CDR1 is MNHNS, CDR2 SASEGT, per germline. The CDR3 contains 18 residues.

The CDR3 region is CASSRGQGGGGYGYTF. The CDR3 DNA reads TGTGCCAGCAGCCGCGGACAGGGGGGAGGGGGATATGGCTACACCTTC. The rearrangement links TRBV5-6 to TRBJ1-2; 10 bases fit TRBD1. V gave up 4 bases and J gave up 5 bases; unmatched junction bases: 11. This CDR3 has 16 amino acids. Germline CDR1 reads SGHDT; CDR2 reads YYEEEE.

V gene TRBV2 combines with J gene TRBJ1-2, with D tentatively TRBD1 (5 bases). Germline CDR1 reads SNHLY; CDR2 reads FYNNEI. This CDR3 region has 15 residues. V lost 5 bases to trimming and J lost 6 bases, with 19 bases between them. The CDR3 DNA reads TGTGCCAGCAGTAAATCCTGGACAATGCTAAATGGCTACACCTTC. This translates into CASSKSWTMLNGYTF.

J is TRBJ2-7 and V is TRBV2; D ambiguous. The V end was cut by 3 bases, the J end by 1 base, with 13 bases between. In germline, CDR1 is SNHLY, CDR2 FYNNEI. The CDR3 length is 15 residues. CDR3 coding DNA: TGTGCCAGCAGTGAGGAGACGTACGTTTCCTACGAGCAGTACTTC. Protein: CASSEETYVSYEQYF.

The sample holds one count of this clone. The CDR3: CASSTGGYGYTF. The CDR3 coding sequence is TGTGCCAGCAGTACAGGGGGCTATGGCTACACCTTC. V is TRBV27 and J is TRBJ1-2; the match to TRBD1 covers 8 bases. V was clipped by 5 bases and J by 4 bases; unmatched bases: 0. Per germline, CDR1 MNHEY and CDR2 SMNVEV (reference sequence). The CDR3 sequence is 12 residues long.